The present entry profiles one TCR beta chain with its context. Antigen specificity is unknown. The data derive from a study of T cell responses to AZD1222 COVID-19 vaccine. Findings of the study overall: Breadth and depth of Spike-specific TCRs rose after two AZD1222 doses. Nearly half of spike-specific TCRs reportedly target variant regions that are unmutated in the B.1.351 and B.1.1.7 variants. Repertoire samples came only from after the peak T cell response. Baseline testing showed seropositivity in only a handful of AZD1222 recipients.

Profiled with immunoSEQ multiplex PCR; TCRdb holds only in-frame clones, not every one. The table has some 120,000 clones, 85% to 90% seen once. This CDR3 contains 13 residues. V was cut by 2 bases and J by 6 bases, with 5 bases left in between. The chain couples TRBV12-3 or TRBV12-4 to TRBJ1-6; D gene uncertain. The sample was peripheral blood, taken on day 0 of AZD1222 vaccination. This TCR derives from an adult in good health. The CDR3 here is CASSLSPNSPLHF. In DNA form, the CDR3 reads TGTGCCAGCAGTTTATCCCCTAATTCACCCCTCCACTTT.